This T cell receptor (beta chain) originates from a study of T-cell reconstitution after alpha-beta-depleted transplantation in children. Researchers prepared the TCRbeta library using unique molecular identifiers, the study reports. MiXCR, run by TCRdb on the PCR reads, gives a single entry per CDR3 protein. The data show some 250,000 distinct CDR3 sequences, with around 12% seen just once and over 2% held by the top ten. Trimming removed 0 bases from V and 3 bases from J; junction bases left unmatched: 5. Per germline, CDR1 SGHRS and CDR2 YFSETQ. This CDR3 spans 15 amino acids. This clonotype was observed many times.

The chain joins TRBV5-1 to TRBJ1-1; 7 bases align to TRBD1. The sequences come from PBMCs from the stem cell graft donor, collected from the stem cell graft. The receptor was isolated from a human donor who donated a stem cell graft to a child with acute lymphoblastic leukemia. In nucleotides, the CDR3 is TGCGCCAGCAGCTTGGAGACGACAGGGTACACTGAAGCTTTCTTT. As protein: CASSLETTGYTEAFF. The complete variable domain, with remaining parts taken from reference TRBV5-1 and TRBJ1-1, reads KAGVTQTPRYLIKTRGQQVTLSCSPISGHRSVSWYQQTPGQGLQFLFEYFSETQRNKGNFPGRFSGRQFSNSRSEMNVSTLELGDSALYLCASSLETTGYTEAFFGQGTRLTVV.